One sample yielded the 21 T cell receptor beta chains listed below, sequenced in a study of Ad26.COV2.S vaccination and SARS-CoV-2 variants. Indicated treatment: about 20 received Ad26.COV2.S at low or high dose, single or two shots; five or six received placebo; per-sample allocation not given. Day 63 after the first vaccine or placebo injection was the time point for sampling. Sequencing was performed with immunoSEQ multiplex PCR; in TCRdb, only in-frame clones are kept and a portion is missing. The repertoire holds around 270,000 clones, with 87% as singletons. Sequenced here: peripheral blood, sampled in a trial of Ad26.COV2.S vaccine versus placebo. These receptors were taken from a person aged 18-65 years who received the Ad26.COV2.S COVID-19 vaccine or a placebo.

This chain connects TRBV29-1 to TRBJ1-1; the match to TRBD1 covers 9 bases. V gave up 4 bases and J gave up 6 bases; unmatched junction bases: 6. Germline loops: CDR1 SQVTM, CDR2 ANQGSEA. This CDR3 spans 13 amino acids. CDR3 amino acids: CSVAGQGGSEAFF. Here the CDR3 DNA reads TGCAGCGTTGCGGGACAGGGCGGGTCTGAAGCTTTCTTT.

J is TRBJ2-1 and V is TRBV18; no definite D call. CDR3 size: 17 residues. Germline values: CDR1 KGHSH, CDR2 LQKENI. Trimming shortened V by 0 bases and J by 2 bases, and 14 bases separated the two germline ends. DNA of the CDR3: TGTGCCAGCTCACCACCGGCACCCCTGGGTACCTACAATGAGCAGTTCTTC. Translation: CASSPPAPLGTYNEQFF.

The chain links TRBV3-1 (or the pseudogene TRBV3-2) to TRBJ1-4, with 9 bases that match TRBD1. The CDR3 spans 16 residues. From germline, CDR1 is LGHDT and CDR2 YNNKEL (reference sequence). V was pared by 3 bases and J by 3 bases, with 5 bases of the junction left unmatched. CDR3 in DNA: TGTGCCAGCAGCCAGGGGACAGGGACCGCTAATGAAAAACTGTTTTTT. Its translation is CASSQGTGTANEKLFF.

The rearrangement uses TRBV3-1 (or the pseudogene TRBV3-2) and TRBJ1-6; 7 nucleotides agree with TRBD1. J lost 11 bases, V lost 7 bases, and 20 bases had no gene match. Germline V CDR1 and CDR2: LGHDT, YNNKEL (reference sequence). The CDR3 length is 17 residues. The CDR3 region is CASKGASTHDLLTPLHF. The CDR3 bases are TGTGCCAGCAAGGGGGCTTCGACGCATGATCTTTTGACACCCCTCCACTTT.

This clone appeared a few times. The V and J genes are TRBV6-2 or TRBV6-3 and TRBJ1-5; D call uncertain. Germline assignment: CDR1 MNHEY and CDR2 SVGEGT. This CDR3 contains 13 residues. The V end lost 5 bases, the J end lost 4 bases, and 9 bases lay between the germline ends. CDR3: CASSPDENQPQHF. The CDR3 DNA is TGTGCCAGCAGTCCGGACGAAAATCAGCCCCAGCATTTT.

The CDR3 coding sequence is TGCGCCAGCAGCCGAGGGGACAGGGGAGATGGCTACACCTTC. Translating gives CASSRGDRGDGYTF. This chain links TRBV4-3 with TRBJ1-2, with 10 bases matching TRBD1. CDR1 LGHNA and CDR2 YSLEER come from the germline V gene. With 4 bases clipped from V and 6 bases from J, the junction kept 5 bases outside the gene matches. This CDR3 spans 14 amino acids.

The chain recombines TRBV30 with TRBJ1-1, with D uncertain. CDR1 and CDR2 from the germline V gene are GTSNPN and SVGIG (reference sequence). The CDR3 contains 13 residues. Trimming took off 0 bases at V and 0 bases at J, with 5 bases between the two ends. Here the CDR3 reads CAWSVEVNTEAFF. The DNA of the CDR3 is TGTGCCTGGAGTGTTGAAGTGAACACTGAAGCTTTCTTT.

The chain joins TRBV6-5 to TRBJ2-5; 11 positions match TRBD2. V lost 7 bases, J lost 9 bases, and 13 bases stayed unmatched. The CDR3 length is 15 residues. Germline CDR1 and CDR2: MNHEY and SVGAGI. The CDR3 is CASTEVAGGLWAQYF. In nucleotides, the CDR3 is TGTGCCAGCACCGAAGTAGCGGGGGGGCTTTGGGCCCAGTACTTC.

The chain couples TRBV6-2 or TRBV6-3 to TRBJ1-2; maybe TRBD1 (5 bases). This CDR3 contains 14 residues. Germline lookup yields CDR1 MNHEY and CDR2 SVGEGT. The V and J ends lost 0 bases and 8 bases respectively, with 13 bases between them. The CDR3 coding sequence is TGTGCCAGCAGTTACTCGTCAGGGAATGGAGGCTACACCTTC. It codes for CASSYSSGNGGYTF.

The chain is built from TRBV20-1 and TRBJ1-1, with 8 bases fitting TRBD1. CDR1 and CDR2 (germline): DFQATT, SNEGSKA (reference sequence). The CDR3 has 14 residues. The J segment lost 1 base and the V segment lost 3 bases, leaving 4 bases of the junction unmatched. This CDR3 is CSASRQGKNTEAFF. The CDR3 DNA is TGCAGTGCTAGTAGACAGGGGAAGAACACTGAAGCTTTCTTT.

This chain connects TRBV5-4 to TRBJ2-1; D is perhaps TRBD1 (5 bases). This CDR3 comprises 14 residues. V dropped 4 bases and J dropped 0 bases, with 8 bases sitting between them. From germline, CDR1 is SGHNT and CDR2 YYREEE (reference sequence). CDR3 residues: CASSPGRSYNEQFF. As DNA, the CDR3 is TGTGCCAGCAGCCCAGGGCGCTCCTACAATGAGCAGTTCTTC.

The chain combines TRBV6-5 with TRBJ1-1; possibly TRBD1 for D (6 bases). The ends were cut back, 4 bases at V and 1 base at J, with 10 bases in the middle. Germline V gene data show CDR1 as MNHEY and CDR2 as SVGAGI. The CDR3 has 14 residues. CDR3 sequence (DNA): TGTGCCAGCAGTTCCGGGACACAGAACACTGAAGCTTTCTTT. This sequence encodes CASSSGTQNTEAFF.

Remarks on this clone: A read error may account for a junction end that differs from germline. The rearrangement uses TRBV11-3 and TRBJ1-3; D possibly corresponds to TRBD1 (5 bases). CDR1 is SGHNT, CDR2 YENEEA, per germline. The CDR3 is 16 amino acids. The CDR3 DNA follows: TGTGCCAGCCGCTTTCAGGAGGGGCTCAGGGGAAACACCATATATTTT. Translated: CASRFQEGLRGNTIYF.

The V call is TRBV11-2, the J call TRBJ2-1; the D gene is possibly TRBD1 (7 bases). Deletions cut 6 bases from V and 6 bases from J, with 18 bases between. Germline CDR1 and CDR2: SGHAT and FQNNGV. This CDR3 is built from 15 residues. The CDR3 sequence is CASRPTGEVGNEQFF. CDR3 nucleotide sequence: TGTGCCAGCAGGCCCACAGGGGAGGTTGGCAATGAGCAGTTCTTC.

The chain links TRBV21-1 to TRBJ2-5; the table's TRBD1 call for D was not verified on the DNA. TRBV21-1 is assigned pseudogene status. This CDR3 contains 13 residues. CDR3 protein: CASSKEGHETQYF. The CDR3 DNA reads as TGTGCCAGCAGCAAAGAGGGACATGAGACCCAGTACTTC.

The CDR3 region is CASSLGTGGYEQYV. The CDR3, as DNA: TGTGCCAGCAGCTTAGGGACAGGGGGCTACGAGCAGTACGTC. This rearrangement joins TRBV5-6 to TRBJ2-7, with 11 bases identical to TRBD1. Per the germline V gene, CDR1 is SGHDT and CDR2 is YYEEEE. J lost 3 bases, V lost 2 bases, and 1 base had no gene match. The CDR3 sequence is 14 residues long.

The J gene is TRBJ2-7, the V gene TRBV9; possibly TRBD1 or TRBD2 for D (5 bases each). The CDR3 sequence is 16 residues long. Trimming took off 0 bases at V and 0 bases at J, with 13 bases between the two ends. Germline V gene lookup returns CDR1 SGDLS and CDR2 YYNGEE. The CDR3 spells CASSVESGTVSYEQYF. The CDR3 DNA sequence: TGTGCCAGCAGCGTAGAGTCCGGGACGGTCTCCTACGAGCAGTACTTC.

The CDR3 sequence: CASGLPDRGNTIYF. DNA of the CDR3: TGTGCTAGTGGTTTGCCCGACCGAGGAAACACCATATATTTT. The chain employs TRBV12-5 and TRBJ1-3; no clear D gene. The CDR3 length is 14 residues. Per the germline V gene, CDR1 is LGHNT and CDR2 is FRNRAP. Trimming cost V 2 bases and J 4 bases, with 9 bases left between them.

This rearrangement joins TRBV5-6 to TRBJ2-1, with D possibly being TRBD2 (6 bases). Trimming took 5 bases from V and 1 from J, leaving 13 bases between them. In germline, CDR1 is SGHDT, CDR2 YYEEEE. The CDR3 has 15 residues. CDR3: CASSRDSLSYNEQFF. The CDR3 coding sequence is TGTGCCAGCAGTCGGGACTCCCTTTCCTACAATGAGCAGTTCTTC.

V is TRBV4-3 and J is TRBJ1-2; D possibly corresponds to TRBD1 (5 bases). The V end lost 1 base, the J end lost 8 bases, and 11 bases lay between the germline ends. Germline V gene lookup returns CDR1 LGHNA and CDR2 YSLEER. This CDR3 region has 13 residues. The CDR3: CASSQGAGSGYTF. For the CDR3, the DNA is TGCGCCAGCAGCCAAGGGGCAGGGTCGGGCTACACCTTC.

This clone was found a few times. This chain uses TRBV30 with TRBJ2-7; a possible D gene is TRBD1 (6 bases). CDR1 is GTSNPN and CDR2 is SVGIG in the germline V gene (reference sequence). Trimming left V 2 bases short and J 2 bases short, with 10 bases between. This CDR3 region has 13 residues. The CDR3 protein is CAWSKGQPYEQYV. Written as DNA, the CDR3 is TGTGCCTGGAGTAAAGGACAGCCCTACGAGCAGTACGTC.